This T cell receptor (beta chain) was sequenced in a study of T cell changes during pregnancy in multiple sclerosis. Profiled with immunoSEQ multiplex PCR; TCRdb holds only in-frame clones, not every one. The top ten hold 0.78% of the sample, which has about 100,000 clones, 92% seen once. The CDR3 is 14 residues long. The clonotype comes from a female donor in good health, enrolled as a control in a pregnancy study. The chain carries TRBV21-1 and TRBJ2-2; the table calls TRBD1, which could not be checked here. TRBV21-1 is noted as a pseudogene. This specimen consisted of peripheral blood, obtained in the third trimester of pregnancy. The CDR3 loop is CASKGTGGSGELFF. CDR3 bases: TGTGCCAGCAAAGGGACAGGGGGGTCCGGGGAGCTGTTTTTT.